The 7 T cell receptor beta chains listed next were all sequenced from one sample in a study of CD8 T cells in ankylosing spondylitis. Using its own MiXCR run on the 5' RACE reads, TCRdb lists one record per CDR3 protein. The data contain hundreds of thousands of distinct CDR3 sequences, around 21% of them singletons. The specimen sequenced was blood, either unsorted or a sorted T cell fraction (not recorded which). The receptors derive from a female donor with ankylosing spondylitis or in good health (not recorded which).

This clonotype has more than one count but fewer than ten. This rearrangement joins TRBV27 to TRBJ1-5; TRBD1 matches at 8 bases. Germline V gives CDR1 MNHEY, CDR2 SMNVEV (reference sequence). V lost 5 bases to trimming and J lost 1 base; unmatched junction nucleotides: 7. This CDR3 has 16 residues. CDR3 DNA: TGTGCCAGCAGTCCGAGGACAGGGCGAAGCAATCAGCCCCAGCATTTT. Protein: CASSPRTGRSNQPQHF.

This clonotype has a count of ten or more. V and J are TRBV27 and TRBJ2-7, with 9 bases identical to TRBD1. The CDR3 covers 15 residues. From germline, CDR1 is MNHEY and CDR2 SMNVEV (reference sequence). The V and J ends lost 3 bases and 3 bases, in that order; junction bases with no gene match: 6. Written as DNA, the CDR3 is TGTGCCAGCAGTTTTAGGACAGGGGAAGTCTACGAGCAGTACTTC. Its protein product is CASSFRTGEVYEQYF.

The genes are TRBV11-1 and TRBJ2-1; 13 positions agree with TRBD2. Trimming removed 1 base from V and 9 bases from J; junction bases left unmatched: 12. Germline V gene sequence: CDR1 SGHAT, CDR2 FQDESV (reference sequence). The CDR3 has 18 amino acids. The CDR3 coding sequence is TGTGCCAGCAGCTTAGGGGCAGGGACTAGCGGGGAGCTACGTGAGCAGTTCTTC. Protein: CASSLGAGTSGELREQFF.

The genes are TRBV20-1 and TRBJ1-2, with a possible D match to TRBD1 (6 bases). V was pared by 2 bases and J by 6 bases, with 19 bases between. This CDR3 contains 15 residues. Germline CDR1 DFQATT, CDR2 SNEGSKA (reference sequence). CDR3 sequence reads: CSARTRLEQGNGYTF. CDR3 coding DNA: TGCAGTGCTAGAACCCGCTTGGAGCAGGGGAATGGCTACACCTTC.

This clonotype was detected many times. The gene calls are TRBV21-1 and TRBJ2-7; the tabulated D call, TRBD1, remains unverified against the DNA. TRBV21-1 is a pseudogene. This CDR3 is 17 amino acids long. DNA for the CDR3: TGTGCCAGCAGCAGGACAGGGGTCGACCGCCCAACCTACGAGCAGTACTTC. Amino acid sequence: CASSRTGVDRPTYEQYF.

This rearrangement joins TRBV7-9 to TRBJ1-2; no firm D call. Germline CDR1 is SEHNR and CDR2 is FQNEAQ (reference sequence). The CDR3 runs to 11 residues. With 0 bases removed from V and 8 bases from J, the gap between germline ends came to 4 bases. The CDR3 DNA follows: TGTGCCAGCAGCTTAGCCTGGGGCTACACCTTC. This codes for CASSLAWGYTF.

The chain uses TRBV30 and TRBJ2-5, with 16 nucleotides matching TRBD2. The J segment lost 9 bases and the V segment lost 0 bases, leaving 7 bases of the junction unmatched. From germline, CDR1 is GTSNPN and CDR2 SVGIG (reference sequence). This CDR3 is built from 16 residues. The CDR3 loop is CAWSVTGTSGRAAQYF. CDR3 DNA sequence: TGTGCCTGGAGTGTGACCGGGACTAGCGGGAGGGCGGCCCAGTACTTC.